These 2 T cell receptor beta chains originate from one sample sequenced in a study of shared T cell receptors in the human thymus. Data came from immunoSEQ multiplex PCR; TCRdb stores just in-frame clones and leaves some out. The repertoire consists of approximately 760,000 clones, with over 75% occurring once and the leading ten covering over 0.008%. These same records also appear under a second study, on human thymus T cells.

The sample consisted of thymocytes. Source of these receptors: a girl in the first two years of life with a congenital heart defect.

V gene TRBV9 combines with J gene TRBJ1-6, with D possibly TRBD1 on 6 matching bases. The germline V gene encodes CDR1 SGDLS and CDR2 YYNGEE. The germline V and J ends were trimmed by 0 bases and 6 bases, with 13 bases remaining between them. The CDR3 loop spans 16 amino acids. The CDR3 reads CASSVDGGPGNSPLHF. The CDR3 DNA sequence: TGTGCCAGCAGCGTAGATGGGGGCCCCGGTAATTCACCCCTCCACTTT. Based on the CDR3 plus reference TRBV9 and TRBJ1-6, the full variable domain is DSGVTQTPKHLITATGQRVTLRCSPRSGDLSVYWYQQSLDQGLQFLIQYYNGEERAKGNILERFSAQQFPDLHSELNLSSLELGDSALYFCASSVDGGPGNSPLHFGNGTRLTVT.

V gene TRBV19 combines with J gene TRBJ1-5; 7 positions agree with TRBD1. This CDR3 comprises 14 residues. Losses at the gene ends were 5 bases for V and 4 bases for J; bases not matched to a gene: 5. CDR1 is LNHDA and CDR2 is SQIVND in the germline V gene (reference sequence). Written as DNA, the CDR3 is TGTGCCAGTAGTGGGACAGACTTGAATCAGCCCCAGCATTTT. The encoded protein is CASSGTDLNQPQHF.